These T cell receptor beta chains were read from a single sample in a study of blood T cells in healthy people across ages. TCRdb passed the 5' RACE reads through MiXCR, listing each CDR3 protein once. This sample has about 810,000 distinct CDR3 sequences, with about 36% found just once. The specimen sequenced was blood. The source is a man aged 18 to 29 in good health. Both conserved end residues are part of each CDR3. Fields, in order: CDR3 protein, CDR3 DNA, D gene, J gene, V gene, clone size. D genes are given only for firm matches. Only some rows state a clone size, as once, few, many or a class for expanded clones.

CDR3: CATSRNPTGSHEKLFF
DNA: TGTGCCACCAGCAGAAACCCGACAGGGTCGCATGAAAAACTGTTTTTT
D: TRBD1
J: TRBJ1-4
V: TRBV15
size: few

CDR3: CASNNRGNALSEQFF
DNA: TGTGCCAGCAATAATAGGGGAAACGCTCTAAGTGAGCAGTTCTTC
D: -
J: TRBJ2-1
V: TRBV27
size: few

CDR3: CSARVDRSFITNEKLFF
DNA: TGCAGTGCTAGAGTGGACAGAAGTTTTATAACTAATGAAAAACTGTTTTTT
D: -
J: TRBJ1-4
V: TRBV20-1
size: -

CDR3: CASSQDLTGGTEAFF
DNA: TGCGCCAGCAGCCAAGATCTAACTGGGGGCACTGAAGCTTTCTTT
D: -
J: TRBJ1-1
V: TRBV4-3
size: few

CDR3: CASSFLGTGLSTDTQYF
DNA: TGTGCCAGCAGTTTCCTTGGGACAGGGCTGAGCACAGATACGCAGTATTTT
D: TRBD1
J: TRBJ2-3
V: TRBV27
size: few

CDR3: CASSPAVIQYF
DNA: TGTGCCAGCAGCCCAGCAGTCATCCAGTACTTC
D: -
J: TRBJ2-5
V: TRBV7-9
size: -

CDR3: CASSLGQRGGYTF
DNA: TGTGCCAGCAGTCTGGGCCAAAGAGGAGGCTACACCTTC
D: -
J: TRBJ1-2
V: TRBV6-2/TRBV6-3
size: -

CDR3: CASSQGTPGTDTQYF
DNA: TGTGCCAGCAGCCAAGGGACCCCAGGCACAGATACGCAGTATTTT
D: -
J: TRBJ2-3
V: TRBV4-2
size: few

CDR3: CASTRTGTSNSPLHF
DNA: TGTGCCAGCACCCGCACCGGGACAAGTAATTCACCCCTCCACTTT
D: -
J: TRBJ1-6
V: TRBV27
size: -

CDR3: CSARDNGGHTEAFF
DNA: TGCAGTGCTAGAGATAACGGGGGGCACACTGAAGCTTTCTTT
D: -
J: TRBJ1-1
V: TRBV20-1
size: -

CDR3: CASSEQGNSYNEQFF
DNA: TGTGCCAGCAGTGAACAGGGGAACTCCTACAATGAGCAGTTCTTC
D: TRBD1
J: TRBJ2-1
V: TRBV6-5
size: -

CDR3: CASSSQDRGPYEQYF
DNA: TGCGCCAGCAGCTCTCAGGACAGGGGGCCTTATGAGCAGTACTTC
D: TRBD1
J: TRBJ2-5
V: TRBV5-1
size: -

CDR3: CASSFEGGNTEAFF
DNA: TGTGCCAGCAGTTTTGAGGGGGGGAACACTGAAGCTTTCTTT
D: -
J: TRBJ1-1
V: TRBV12-3/TRBV12-4
size: -

CDR3: CATSQGVWTGMNEQFF
DNA: TGTGCCACCAGTCAAGGCGTGTGGACAGGTATGAATGAGCAGTTCTTC
D: TRBD1
J: TRBJ2-1
V: TRBV24-1
size: few

CDR3: CASSATTGDTEAFF
DNA: TGCGCCAGCAGCGCGACTACAGGGGACACTGAAGCTTTCTTT
D: TRBD1
J: TRBJ1-1
V: TRBV5-1
size: -

CDR3: CASSFGTVSAKLFF
DNA: TGTGCCAGCAGTTTTGGGACAGTCTCTGCAAAACTGTTTTTT
D: TRBD1
J: TRBJ1-4
V: TRBV12-3/TRBV12-4
size: few

CDR3: CASSQGLAGLQETQYF
DNA: TGTGCCAGCAGCCAAGGACTAGCGGGGTTACAAGAGACCCAGTACTTC
D: TRBD2
J: TRBJ2-5
V: TRBV4-2
size: few

CDR3: CVSSPSTAHNTEAFF
DNA: TGTGTCAGCAGCCCGTCGACAGCTCACAACACTGAAGCTTTCTTT
D: -
J: TRBJ1-1
V: TRBV9
size: -

CDR3: CATSDLITGLDQETQYF
DNA: TGTGCCACCAGTGATTTAATAACAGGGTTGGACCAAGAGACCCAGTACTTC
D: -
J: TRBJ2-5
V: TRBV24-1
size: -

CDR3: CASSLDTSGEGEQFF
DNA: TGTGCCAGCAGTTTAGATACTAGCGGGGAAGGTGAGCAGTTCTTC
D: TRBD2
J: TRBJ2-1
V: TRBV12-3/TRBV12-4
size: -

CDR3: CSASRDVYGYTF
DNA: TGCAGTGCTAGCCGAGACGTCTATGGCTACACCTTC
D: -
J: TRBJ1-2
V: TRBV20-1
size: few

CDR3: CSAPGGQGPPSAEAFF
DNA: TGCAGTGCCCCTGGGGGACAGGGACCTCCGAGCGCTGAAGCTTTCTTT
D: TRBD1
J: TRBJ1-1
V: TRBV20-1
size: -

CDR3: CASSQDGTSGGADTQYF
DNA: TGTGCCAGCAGCCAAGATGGGACTAGCGGGGGGGCCGATACGCAGTATTTT
D: TRBD2
J: TRBJ2-3
V: TRBV4-2
size: -

CDR3: CASSESLGGGGYTF
DNA: TGTGCCAGCAGTGAATCATTGGGGGGCGGAGGCTACACCTTC
D: -
J: TRBJ1-2
V: TRBV25-1
size: -

CDR3: CASSLAIGGIKETQFF
DNA: TGTGCCAGCAGTCTCGCTATTGGGGGGATTAAAGAGACCCAGTTCTTC
D: -
J: TRBJ2-1
V: TRBV12-3/TRBV12-4
size: -

CDR3: CASSTGRGNEQYF
DNA: TGTGCCAGCAGCACCGGTAGGGGCAATGAGCAGTACTTC
D: -
J: TRBJ2-5
V: TRBV12-3/TRBV12-4
size: few

CDR3: CSARVGPGGLGELFF
DNA: TGCAGTGCTAGAGTGGGGCCTGGGGGCCTCGGGGAGCTGTTTTTT
D: -
J: TRBJ2-2
V: TRBV20-1
size: -

CDR3: CSARIASGVQETQYF
DNA: TGCAGTGCTAGGATTGCTAGCGGGGTACAAGAGACCCAGTACTTC
D: TRBD2
J: TRBJ2-5
V: TRBV20-1
size: -

CDR3: CASSDNEGRGHTF
DNA: TGTGCCAGCAGTGATAATGAGGGAAGAGGCCACACCTTC
D: -
J: TRBJ1-2
V: TRBV6-2/TRBV6-3
size: -

CDR3: CAISESSAGEYNEQFF
DNA: TGTGCCATCAGTGAGTCATCGGCGGGGGAGTACAATGAGCAGTTCTTC
D: TRBD2
J: TRBJ2-1
V: TRBV10-3
size: many

CDR3: CAWIVRGEQYF
DNA: TGTGCCTGGATCGTTCGAGGGGAGCAGTACTTC
D: -
J: TRBJ2-7
V: TRBV30
size: few

CDR3: CASSITVVYSTDTQYF
DNA: TGTGCCAGCAGTATAACGGTCGTATATTCCACAGATACGCAGTATTTT
D: -
J: TRBJ2-3
V: TRBV7-2
size: many

CDR3: CAISEGTHNEQFF
DNA: TGTGCCATCAGTGAGGGGACCCACAATGAGCAGTTCTTC
D: -
J: TRBJ2-1
V: TRBV10-3
size: -

CDR3: CASSQQAYSLRLAPYNEQYF
DNA: TGTGCCAGCAGTCAACAAGCCTATTCCCTAAGACTAGCCCCCTACAATGAGCAGTACTTC
D: TRBD2
J: TRBJ2-7
V: TRBV6-2/TRBV6-3
size: -

CDR3: CASSLRGGGASTDTQYF
DNA: TGTGCCAGCAGCTTACGAGGCGGGGGCGCTAGCACAGATACGCAGTATTTT
D: -
J: TRBJ2-3
V: TRBV7-2
size: -

CDR3: CSAREFGSHGYIF
DNA: TGCAGTGCTAGAGAATTTGGCAGCCATGGCTACATCTTC
D: -
J: TRBJ1-2
V: TRBV20-1
size: -

CDR3: CASSLFTGNGYTF
DNA: TGTGCCAGCAGCTTATTTACAGGGAATGGCTACACCTTC
D: -
J: TRBJ1-2
V: TRBV7-2
size: -

CDR3: CASSGGSSGEDTDTQYF
DNA: TGTGCCAGCAGCGGAGGCTCTAGCGGGGAGGACACAGATACGCAGTATTTT
D: TRBD2
J: TRBJ2-3
V: TRBV7-9
size: few

CDR3: CASSTGREQGNGYTF
DNA: TGTGCCAGTAGTACGGGCAGGGAACAAGGAAATGGCTACACCTTC
D: -
J: TRBJ1-2
V: TRBV19
size: -

CDR3: CASSPTHRTMSYEQYF
DNA: TGCGCCAGCAGCCCGACCCACAGGACAATGAGCTACGAGCAGTACTTC
D: -
J: TRBJ2-7
V: TRBV4-1
size: few

CDR3: CASTPGLAGDTQYF
DNA: TGCGCCAGCACCCCGGGACTAGCAGGAGATACGCAGTATTTT
D: TRBD2
J: TRBJ2-3
V: TRBV5-1
size: few

CDR3: CASSRTARNYGYTF
DNA: TGTGCCAGCAGTCGTACGGCCCGTAACTATGGCTACACCTTC
D: -
J: TRBJ1-2
V: TRBV25-1
size: -

CDR3: CASSESGPSAGYTF
DNA: TGTGCCAGCAGTGAATCGGGCCCCTCCGCGGGCTACACCTTC
D: -
J: TRBJ1-2
V: TRBV12-3/TRBV12-4
size: many

CDR3: CASSQGVSVGQETQYF
DNA: TGTGCCAGCAGCCAAGGGGTCAGCGTTGGCCAAGAGACCCAGTACTTC
D: -
J: TRBJ2-5
V: TRBV4-2
size: -

CDR3: CSASLTGKLDEQYF
DNA: TGCAGTGCCAGCCTGACAGGGAAGCTCGACGAGCAGTACTTC
D: TRBD1
J: TRBJ2-7
V: TRBV20-1
size: -

CDR3: CASSQEKRGGYTF
DNA: TGTGCCAGCAGCCAAGAGAAGAGGGGTGGCTACACCTTC
D: -
J: TRBJ1-2
V: TRBV14
size: few

CDR3: CASSTTYPDTQYF
DNA: TGTGCCAGCAGCACTACATACCCAGATACGCAGTATTTT
D: -
J: TRBJ2-3
V: TRBV4-2
size: once

CDR3: CASSPQRGIGDTQYF
DNA: TGTGCCAGCAGCCCCCAACGGGGGATTGGAGATACGCAGTATTTT
D: -
J: TRBJ2-3
V: TRBV7-2
size: few

CDR3: CASSQVEGDGGYTF
DNA: TGCGCCAGCAGCCAAGTAGAAGGGGATGGAGGCTACACCTTC
D: -
J: TRBJ1-2
V: TRBV4-3
size: many

CDR3: CASSPGENEKLFF
DNA: TGCGCCAGCAGCCCTGGAGAGAATGAAAAACTGTTTTTT
D: -
J: TRBJ1-4
V: TRBV5-1
size: few

CDR3: CASSLSSSGNEQYF
DNA: TGTGCCAGCAGTTTATCTTCGTCCGGAAATGAGCAGTACTTC
D: -
J: TRBJ2-7
V: TRBV28
size: few

CDR3: CASSLQTGPLGEQYF
DNA: TGTGCCAGCAGCTTACAAACAGGGCCCCTCGGGGAGCAGTACTTC
D: -
J: TRBJ2-5
V: TRBV7-2
size: few

CDR3: CSARGVEGYEQYF
DNA: TGCAGTGCTAGGGGGGTCGAGGGCTACGAGCAGTACTTC
D: -
J: TRBJ2-7
V: TRBV20-1
size: -

CDR3: CASSLASRGPYNEQFF
DNA: TGTGCCAGCAGCTTAGCGTCCAGGGGGCCATACAATGAGCAGTTCTTC
D: TRBD1
J: TRBJ2-1
V: TRBV7-8
size: -

CDR3: CASSQDGFSYEQYF
DNA: TGTGCCAGCAGCCAAGATGGGTTCTCCTACGAGCAGTACTTC
D: -
J: TRBJ2-7
V: TRBV3-1
size: many